The 6 T cell receptor beta chains in this list originate from one sample, sequenced in a study of early T cells in non-severe SARS-CoV-2 infection. TCRdb independently ran MiXCR on the 5' RACE reads; one entry per CDR3 protein. The sample includes about 92,000 distinct CDR3 sequences, over 15% of them seen just once. Sequencing used whole blood. The receptors shown here come from an adult who was a healthcare worker with PCR-confirmed SARS-CoV-2 infection or an uninfected control (not recorded which).

This clonotype was observed a handful of times. The chain recombines TRBV3-2 with TRBJ2-1; the D call of TRBD1 is as the table states it, not checked on the DNA. TRBV3-2 is shown as a pseudogene. The CDR3 totals 10 residues. CDR3 bases: TGTGCCAGCGCCCCACGTGAGCAGTTCTTC. Residues: CASAPREQFF.

This chain connects TRBV29-1 to TRBJ1-1, with 9 positions matching TRBD1. The germline gives CDR1 SQVTM, CDR2 ANQGSEA. This CDR3 has 15 amino acids. The V and J ends lost 0 bases and 1 base, in that order; junction bases with no gene match: 3. The CDR3 DNA follows: TGCAGCGTTGAAGATTTGGACAGGGGGAACACTGAAGCTTTCTTT. It specifies CSVEDLDRGNTEAFF. The complete variable domain, with remaining parts taken from reference TRBV29-1 and TRBJ1-1, reads SAVISQKPSRDICQRGTSLTIQCQVDSQVTMMFWYRQQPGQSLTLIATANQGSEATYESGFVIDKFPISRPNLTFSTLTVSNMSPEDSSIYLCSVEDLDRGNTEAFFGQGTRLTVV.

This chain links TRBV6-2 or TRBV6-3 with TRBJ1-2, with D hard to call. Germline V gene lookup returns CDR1 MNHEY and CDR2 SVGEGT. The CDR3 has 13 residues. Trimming cost V 7 bases and J 4 bases, with 13 bases left between them. The CDR3 loop is CASTDVTGYGYTF. CDR3 DNA sequence: TGTGCCAGCACCGACGTGACTGGCTATGGCTACACCTTC.

This clonotype was counted between two and nine times. The V and J genes are TRBV7-2 and TRBJ2-3; D is ambiguous. There are 14 residues in the CDR3. Germline CDR1 SGHTA, CDR2 FQGNSA. Trimming cost V 1 base and J 2 bases, with 7 bases left between them. CDR3 protein: CASSLGSATDTQYF. For the CDR3, the DNA is TGTGCCAGCAGCTTAGGATCGGCCACAGATACGCAGTATTTT.

This clonotype was seen many times. The V and J genes are TRBV6-5 and TRBJ1-2; 7 positions agree with TRBD1. This CDR3 region has 14 residues. Losses at the gene ends were 4 bases for V and 0 bases for J; bases not matched to a gene: 2. Looked up from germline, CDR1 is MNHEY and CDR2 is SVGAGI. The CDR3, as DNA: TGTGCCAGCAGTTTCCAGGGGGCTAACTATGGCTACACCTTC. Residues: CASSFQGANYGYTF.

This clonotype was detected a few times. This chain connects TRBV6-4 to TRBJ1-2; 9 bases are shared with TRBD1. Germline V gene sequence: CDR1 MRHNA, CDR2 SNTAGT. The length of the CDR3 is 15 residues. Losses at the gene ends were 5 bases for V and 6 bases for J; bases not matched to a gene: 10. The CDR3 DNA reads as TGTGCCAGCAGTCTCTTTACAGGGGGCCGAGATGGCTACACCTTC. Its protein product is CASSLFTGGRDGYTF.